Below, one T cell receptor beta chain is given with its context. The sample comes from a study of cytomegalovirus exposure and HLA in healthy donors. CDR1 MNHNS and CDR2 SASEGT come from the germline V gene. This CDR3 is 13 amino acids long. Trimming removed 8 bases at V and 7 bases at J, with 15 bases between. 60 Vbeta and 13 Jbeta primers were used in PCR. The assay was immunoSEQ multiplex PCR, and TCRdb's table has in-frame clones only and misses some. The table lists about 25,000 clones, almost 70% of them singletons, with 3.5% to 4.5% in the top ten. The sample comprised PBMCs. The gene calls are TRBV6-1 and TRBJ1-5, with D tentatively TRBD1 (6 bases). This sequence was found in a woman in her 50s in good health and CMV-seronegative. CDR3 coding DNA: TGTGCCAGCCATCCCCTAAGGGGGCAGCCCCAGCATTTT. Translating it yields CASHPLRGQPQHF.